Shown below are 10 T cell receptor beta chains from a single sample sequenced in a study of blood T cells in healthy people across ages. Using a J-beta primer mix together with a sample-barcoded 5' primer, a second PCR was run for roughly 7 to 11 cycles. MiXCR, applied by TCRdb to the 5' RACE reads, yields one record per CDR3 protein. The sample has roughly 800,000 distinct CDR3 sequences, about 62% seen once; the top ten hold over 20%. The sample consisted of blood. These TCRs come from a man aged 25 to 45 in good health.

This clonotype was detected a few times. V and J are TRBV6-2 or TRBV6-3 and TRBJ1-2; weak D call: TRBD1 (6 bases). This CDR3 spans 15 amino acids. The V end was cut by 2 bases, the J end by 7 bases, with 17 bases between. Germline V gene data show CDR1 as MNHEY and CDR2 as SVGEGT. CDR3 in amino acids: CASSYLGQIYGGYTF. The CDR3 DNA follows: TGTGCCAGCAGTTACCTGGGACAAATCTACGGTGGCTACACCTTC.

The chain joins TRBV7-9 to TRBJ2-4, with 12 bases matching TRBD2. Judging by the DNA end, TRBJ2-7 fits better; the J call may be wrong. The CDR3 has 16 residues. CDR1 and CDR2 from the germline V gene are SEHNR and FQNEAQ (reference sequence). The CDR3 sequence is CASSRGTSGFLYEQYF. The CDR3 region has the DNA TGTGCCAGCAGCCGAGGGACTAGCGGGTTTCTCTACGAGCAGTACTTC.

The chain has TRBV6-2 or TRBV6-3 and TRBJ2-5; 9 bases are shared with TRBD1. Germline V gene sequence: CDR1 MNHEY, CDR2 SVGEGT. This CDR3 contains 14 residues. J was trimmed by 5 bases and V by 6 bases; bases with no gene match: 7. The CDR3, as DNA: TGTGCCAGCAGGATGACAGGGGGTACGGAGACCCAGTACTTC. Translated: CASRMTGGTETQYF.

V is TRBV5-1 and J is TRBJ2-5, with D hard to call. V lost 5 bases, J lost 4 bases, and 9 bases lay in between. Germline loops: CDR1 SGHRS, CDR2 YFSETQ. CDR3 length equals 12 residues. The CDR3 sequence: CASRDDRETQYF. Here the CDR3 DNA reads TGCGCCAGCAGGGATGATCGAGAGACCCAGTACTTC.

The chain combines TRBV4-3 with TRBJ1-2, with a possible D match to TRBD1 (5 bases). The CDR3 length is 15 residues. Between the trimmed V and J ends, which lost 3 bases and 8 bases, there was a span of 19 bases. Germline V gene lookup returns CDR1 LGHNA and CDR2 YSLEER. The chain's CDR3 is CASSQTRTGTGGYTF. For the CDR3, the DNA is TGCGCCAGCAGCCAGACTCGGACGGGGACTGGGGGCTACACCTTC.

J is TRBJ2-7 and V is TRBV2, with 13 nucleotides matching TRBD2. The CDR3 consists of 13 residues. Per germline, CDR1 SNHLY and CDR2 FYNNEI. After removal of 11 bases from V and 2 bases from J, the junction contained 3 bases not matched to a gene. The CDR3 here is CAGGLAGPYEQYF. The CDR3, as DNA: TGTGCCGGGGGACTAGCGGGGCCCTACGAGCAGTACTTC.

The chain's CDR3 is CASRKLGLASYEQYF. The DNA of the CDR3 is TGTGCCAGCAGGAAACTAGGCTTGGCATCCTACGAGCAGTACTTC. This sequence joins TRBV28 and TRBJ2-7; D perhaps matches TRBD2 (5 bases). Germline V lookup: CDR1 MDHEN, CDR2 SYDVKM. Trimming stripped 6 bases from V and 1 base from J, with 16 bases between. The CDR3 is made up of 15 amino acids.

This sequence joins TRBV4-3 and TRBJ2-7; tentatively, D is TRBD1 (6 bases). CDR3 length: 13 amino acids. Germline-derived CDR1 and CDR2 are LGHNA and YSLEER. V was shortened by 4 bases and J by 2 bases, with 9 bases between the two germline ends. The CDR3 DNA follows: TGCGCCAGCAGCCGGGACAAAACCTACGAGCAGTACTTC. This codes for CASSRDKTYEQYF.

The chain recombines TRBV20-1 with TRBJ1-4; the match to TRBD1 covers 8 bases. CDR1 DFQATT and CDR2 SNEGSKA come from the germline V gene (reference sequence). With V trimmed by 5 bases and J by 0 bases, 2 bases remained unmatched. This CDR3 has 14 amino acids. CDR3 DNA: TGCAGTGCTGGGACAGGATCAACTAATGAAAAACTGTTTTTT. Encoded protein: CSAGTGSTNEKLFF.

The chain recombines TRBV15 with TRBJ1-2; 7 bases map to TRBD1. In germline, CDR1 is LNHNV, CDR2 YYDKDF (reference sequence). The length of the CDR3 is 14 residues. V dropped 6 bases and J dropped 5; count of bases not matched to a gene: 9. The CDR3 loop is CATREGTEDYGYTF. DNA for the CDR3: TGTGCCACCAGAGAGGGGACAGAGGATTATGGCTACACCTTC.